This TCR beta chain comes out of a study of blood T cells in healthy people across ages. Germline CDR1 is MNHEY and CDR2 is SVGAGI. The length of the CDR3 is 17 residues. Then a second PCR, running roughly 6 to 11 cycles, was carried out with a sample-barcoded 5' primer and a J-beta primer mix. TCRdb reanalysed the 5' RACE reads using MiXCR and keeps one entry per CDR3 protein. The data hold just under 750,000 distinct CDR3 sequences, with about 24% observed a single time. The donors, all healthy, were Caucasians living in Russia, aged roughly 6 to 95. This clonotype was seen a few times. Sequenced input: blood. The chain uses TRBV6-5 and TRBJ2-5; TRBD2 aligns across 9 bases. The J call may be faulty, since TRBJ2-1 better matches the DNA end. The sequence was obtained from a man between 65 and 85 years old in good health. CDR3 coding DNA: TGTGCCAGCAGTTACGGATTGGGACTAGCTGGTAGCAGTGAGCAGTTCTTC. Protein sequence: CASSYGLGLAGSSEQFF.